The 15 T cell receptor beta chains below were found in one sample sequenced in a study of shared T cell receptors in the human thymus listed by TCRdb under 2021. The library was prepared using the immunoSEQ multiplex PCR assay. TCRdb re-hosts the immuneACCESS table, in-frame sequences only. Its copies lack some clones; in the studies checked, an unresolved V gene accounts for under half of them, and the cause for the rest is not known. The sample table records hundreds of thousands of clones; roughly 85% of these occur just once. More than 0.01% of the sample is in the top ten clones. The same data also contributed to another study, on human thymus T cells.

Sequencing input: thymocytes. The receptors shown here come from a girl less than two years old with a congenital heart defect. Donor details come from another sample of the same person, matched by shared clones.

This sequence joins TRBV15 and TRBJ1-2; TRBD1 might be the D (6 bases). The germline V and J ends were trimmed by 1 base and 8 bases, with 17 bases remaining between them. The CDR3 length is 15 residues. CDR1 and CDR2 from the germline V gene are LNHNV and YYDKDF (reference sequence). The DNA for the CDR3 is TGTGCCACCAGCAGAGTAATGGACAGTCGGGGAGGCTACACCTTC. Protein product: CATSRVMDSRGGYTF. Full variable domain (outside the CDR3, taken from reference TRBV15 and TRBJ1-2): DAMVIQNPRYQVTQFGKPVTLSCSQTLNHNVMYWYQQKSSQAPKLLFHYYDKDFNNEADTPDNFQSRRPNTSFCFLDIRSPGLGDTAMYLCATSRVMDSRGGYTFGSGTRLTVV.

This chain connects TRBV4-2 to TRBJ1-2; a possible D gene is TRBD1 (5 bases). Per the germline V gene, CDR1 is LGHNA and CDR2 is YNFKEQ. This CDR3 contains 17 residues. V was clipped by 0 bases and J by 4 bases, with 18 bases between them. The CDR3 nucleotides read TGTGCCAGCAGCCAAGATCTAGACAGTTCAAACACCTATGGCTACACCTTC. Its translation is CASSQDLDSSNTYGYTF.

The CDR3 reads CASSLWNQGGGTQYF. CDR3 DNA sequence: TGTGCCAGCAGCTTGTGGAACCAGGGTGGTGGGACCCAGTACTTC. This chain connects TRBV7-2 to TRBJ2-5, with D maybe TRBD1 (5 bases). The germline CDR1 and CDR2 sequences are SGHTA and FQGNSA. V lost 3 bases to trimming and J lost 7 bases, with 18 bases between them. The CDR3 sequence is 15 residues long.

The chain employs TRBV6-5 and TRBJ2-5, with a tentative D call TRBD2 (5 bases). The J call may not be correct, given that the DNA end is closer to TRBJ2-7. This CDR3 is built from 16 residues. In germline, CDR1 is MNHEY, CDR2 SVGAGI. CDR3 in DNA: TGTGCCAGCAGTTACTCGAAGAAGCCAGGACTTTACGAGCAGTACTTC. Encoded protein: CASSYSKKPGLYEQYF.

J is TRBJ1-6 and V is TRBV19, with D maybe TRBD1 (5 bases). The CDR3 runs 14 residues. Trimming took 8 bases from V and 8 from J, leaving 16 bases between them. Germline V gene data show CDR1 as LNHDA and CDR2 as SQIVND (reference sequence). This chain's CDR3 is CASGGLAGYSPLHF. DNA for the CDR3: TGTGCCAGTGGGGGACTCGCGGGGTATTCACCCCTCCACTTT.

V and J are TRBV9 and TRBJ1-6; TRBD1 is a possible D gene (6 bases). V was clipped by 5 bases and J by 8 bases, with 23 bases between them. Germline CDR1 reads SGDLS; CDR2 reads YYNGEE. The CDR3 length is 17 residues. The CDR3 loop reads CASRGGTGPFGYSPLHF. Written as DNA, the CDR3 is TGTGCCAGCAGAGGGGGTACAGGGCCCTTTGGTTATTCACCCCTCCACTTT.

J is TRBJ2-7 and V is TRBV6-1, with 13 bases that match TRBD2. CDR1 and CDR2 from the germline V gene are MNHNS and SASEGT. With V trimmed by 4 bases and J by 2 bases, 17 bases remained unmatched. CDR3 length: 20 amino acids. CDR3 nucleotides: TGTGCCAGCAGTGGGGGCAGGAGACTAGCGGGGGGACCTACGCCCTACGAGCAGTACTTC. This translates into CASSGGRRLAGGPTPYEQYF.

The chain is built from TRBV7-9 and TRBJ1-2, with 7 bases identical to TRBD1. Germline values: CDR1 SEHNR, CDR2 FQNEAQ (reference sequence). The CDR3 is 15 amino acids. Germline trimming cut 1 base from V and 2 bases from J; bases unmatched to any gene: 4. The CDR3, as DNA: TGTGCCAGCAGCTTAGACCCGGGACAGAACTATGGCTACACCTTC. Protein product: CASSLDPGQNYGYTF.

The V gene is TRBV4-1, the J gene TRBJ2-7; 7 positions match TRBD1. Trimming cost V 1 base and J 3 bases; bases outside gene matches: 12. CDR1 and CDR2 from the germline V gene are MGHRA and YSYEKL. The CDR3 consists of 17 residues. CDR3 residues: CASSQALDREDYYEQYF. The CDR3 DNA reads TGCGCCAGCAGCCAAGCCCTAGACAGGGAAGATTACTACGAGCAGTACTTC.

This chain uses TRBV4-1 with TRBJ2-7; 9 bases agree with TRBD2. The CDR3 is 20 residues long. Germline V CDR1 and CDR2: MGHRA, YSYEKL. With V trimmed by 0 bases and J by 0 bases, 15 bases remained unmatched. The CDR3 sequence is CASSQEGGTAGGMSSYEQYF. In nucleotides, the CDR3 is TGCGCCAGCAGCCAAGAAGGCGGTACAGCGGGGGGCATGAGCTCCTACGAGCAGTACTTC.

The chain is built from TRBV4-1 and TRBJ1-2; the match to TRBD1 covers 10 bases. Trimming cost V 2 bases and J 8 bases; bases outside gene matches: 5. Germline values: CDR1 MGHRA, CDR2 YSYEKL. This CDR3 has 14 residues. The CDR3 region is CASSQRDRGEGYTF. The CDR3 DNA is TGCGCCAGCAGCCAAAGGGACAGGGGTGAAGGCTACACCTTC.

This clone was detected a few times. The CDR3 bases are TGTGCCAGTACCATACAGATGGAAACCCTTCCCGGTAGGAGCTACACCTTC. As protein: CASTIQMETLPGRSYTF. The chain links TRBV19 to TRBJ1-2; D is unclear. Germline V gene data show CDR1 as LNHDA and CDR2 as SQIVND (reference sequence). The germline V and J ends were trimmed by 7 bases and 9 bases, with 30 bases remaining between them. This CDR3 comprises 17 residues. Drawing the rest from reference TRBV19 and TRBJ1-2, the complete variable domain is DGGITQSPKYLFRKEGQNVTLSCEQNLNHDAMYWYRQDPGQGLRLIYYSQIVNDFQKGDIAEGYSVSREKKESFPLTVTSAQKNPTAFYLCASTIQMETLPGRSYTFGSGTRLTVV.

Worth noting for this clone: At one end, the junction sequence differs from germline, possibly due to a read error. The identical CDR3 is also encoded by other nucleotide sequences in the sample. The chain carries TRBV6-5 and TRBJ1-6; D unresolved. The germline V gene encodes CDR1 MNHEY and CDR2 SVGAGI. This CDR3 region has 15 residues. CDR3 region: CASSAGVSYNSPLHF. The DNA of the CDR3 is TGTGCCAGCAGTGCGGGTGTGTCCTATAATTCCCCCCTCCACTTT.

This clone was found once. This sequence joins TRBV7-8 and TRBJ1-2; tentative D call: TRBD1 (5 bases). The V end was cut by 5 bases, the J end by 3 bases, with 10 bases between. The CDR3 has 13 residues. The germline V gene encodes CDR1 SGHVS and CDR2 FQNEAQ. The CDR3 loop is CASSLRVDYGYTF. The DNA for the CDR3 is TGTGCCAGCAGCCTCAGGGTGGACTATGGCTACACCTTC.

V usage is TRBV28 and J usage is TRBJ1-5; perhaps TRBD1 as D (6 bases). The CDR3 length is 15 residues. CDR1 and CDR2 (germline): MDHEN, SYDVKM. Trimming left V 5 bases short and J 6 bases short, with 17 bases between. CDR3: CASSTLRQEPQPQHF. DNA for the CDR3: TGTGCCAGCAGTACCCTGCGACAGGAACCTCAGCCCCAGCATTTT. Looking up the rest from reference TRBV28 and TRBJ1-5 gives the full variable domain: DVKVTQSSRYLVKRTGEKVFLECVQDMDHENMFWYRQDPGLGLRLIYFSYDVKMKEKGDIPEGYSVSREKKERFSLILESASTNQTSMYLCASSTLRQEPQPQHFGDGTRLSIL.